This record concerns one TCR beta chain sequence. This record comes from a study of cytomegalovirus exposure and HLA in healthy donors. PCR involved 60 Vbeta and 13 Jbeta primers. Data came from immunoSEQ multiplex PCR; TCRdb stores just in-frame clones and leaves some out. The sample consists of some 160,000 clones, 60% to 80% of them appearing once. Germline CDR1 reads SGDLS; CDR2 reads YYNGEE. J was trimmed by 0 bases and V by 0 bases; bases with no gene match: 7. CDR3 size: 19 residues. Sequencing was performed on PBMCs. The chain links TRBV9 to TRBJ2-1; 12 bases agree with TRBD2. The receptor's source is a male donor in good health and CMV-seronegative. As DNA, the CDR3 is TGTGCCAGCAGCGTAGCTCCTAGCGGGGGGGCTAGCTCCTACAATGAGCAGTTCTTC. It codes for CASSVAPSGGASSYNEQFF. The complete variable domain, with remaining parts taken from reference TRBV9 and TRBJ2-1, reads DSGVTQTPKHLITATGQRVTLRCSPRSGDLSVYWYQQSLDQGLQFLIQYYNGEERAKGNILERFSAQQFPDLHSELNLSSLELGDSALYFCASSVAPSGGASSYNEQFFGPGTRLTVL.